The T cell receptor beta chain described here comes from a study of T cells in Graves' hyperthyroidism and ophthalmopathy. Overall study: Upon initial diagnosis and before any treatment, peripheral blood was collected.

Germline lookup yields CDR1 SGHTA and CDR2 FQGTGA. The length of the CDR3 is 15 residues. After removal of 5 bases from V and 1 base from J, the junction contained 6 bases not matched to a gene. On this clonotype itself: What it recognizes is unknown.

General study findings and limits: Most thyroid clonotypes expanded above 0.001 were also detected in blood.

It was considered stable Graves' hyperthyroidism when ophthalmopathy did not progress within 18 months. With a duration under 2 months, the hyperthyroidism was newly diagnosed in patients aged 18 to 65. It was RNA transcripts that yielded the amplified TCR beta CDR3 regions. First-round RT-PCR with HTBI primers amplified the TCR CDR3 region. TCRdb recomputed calls from the multiplex PCR reads with MiXCR, one row per CDR3 protein. The table has about 340,000 distinct CDR3 sequences, 15% to 20% seen once. The clonotype comes from a woman aged 45-59 years with Graves' hyperthyroidism. Sequencing was done on a sample of blood. This chain connects TRBV7-3 to TRBJ2-3; the match to TRBD2 covers 7 bases. The CDR3 sequence: CASSLSGFGTDTQYF. CDR3 coding DNA: TGTGCCAGCAGCCTTAGCGGGTTCGGCACAGATACGCAGTATTTT.